This entry concerns a single TCR beta chain. The antigen is undetermined. The data belong to a study of post-analysis software for immune sequencing data. Study-level information: The disease courses covered relapsing-remitting, secondary progressive and progressive-relapsing multiple sclerosis.

The CDR3 covers 14 residues. V lost 7 bases, J lost 5 bases, and 8 bases stayed unmatched. Researchers reported that TCR beta cDNA libraries carried unique molecular identifiers. With about 0.95 to 10 million T cells as the source, a few hundred thousand cDNA molecules resulted. TCRdb ran MiXCR on the PCR reads and lists one entry per CDR3 protein. The table includes about 500,000 distinct CDR3 sequences, roughly 45% detected once. Findings of the study overall: Among multiple sclerosis patients, normalized Chao1 diversity was significantly below that of controls. Higher frequency in patients than in controls was seen for roughly five TRBV segments, with TRBV5-6, TRBV5-1 and TRBV20-1 among them. Those samples that were prepared in the same batch co-clustered strongly by F measure.

This sequence originates from a girl aged 5-17 years with multiple sclerosis. Source material: blood. The chain combines TRBV12-3 or TRBV12-4 with TRBJ1-5; 7 positions match TRBD1. This CDR3 is CASTGGTADQPQHF. CDR3 DNA: TGTGCCAGCACGGGTGGGACAGCCGATCAGCCCCAGCATTTT.